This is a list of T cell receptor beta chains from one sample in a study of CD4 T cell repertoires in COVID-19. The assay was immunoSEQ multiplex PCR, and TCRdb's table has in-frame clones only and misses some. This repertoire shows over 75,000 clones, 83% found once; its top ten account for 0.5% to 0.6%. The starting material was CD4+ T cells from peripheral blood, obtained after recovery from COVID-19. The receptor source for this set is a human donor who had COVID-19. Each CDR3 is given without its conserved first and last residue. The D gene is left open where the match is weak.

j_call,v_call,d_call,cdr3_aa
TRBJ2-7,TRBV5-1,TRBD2,ASRHNPSGGYEQY
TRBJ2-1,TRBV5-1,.,ASSLNRGDYNEQF
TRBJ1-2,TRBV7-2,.,ASSSPGYRGYT
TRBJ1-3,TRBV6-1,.,ASSETSWASTIY
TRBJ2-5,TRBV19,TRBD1,ASSTSRTGRQETQY
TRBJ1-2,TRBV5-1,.,ASSLGGHLTNYGYT
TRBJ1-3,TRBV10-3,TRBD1,ATEDRPGNTIY
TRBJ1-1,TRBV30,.,AWSVSQRNTEAF
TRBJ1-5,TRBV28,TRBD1,ASSAGQGYSNQPQH
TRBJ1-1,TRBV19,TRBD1,ASSTRQGSEAF
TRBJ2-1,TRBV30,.,AWSVELNNEQF
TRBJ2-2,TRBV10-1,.,ASSEQGNTGELF
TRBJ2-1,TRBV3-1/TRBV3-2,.,ASSQPLGNHYNEQF
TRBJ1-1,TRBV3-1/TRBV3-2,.,ASSPAIGGTEAF
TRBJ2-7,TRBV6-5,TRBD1,ASSYRDSYEQY
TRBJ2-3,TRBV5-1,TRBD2,ASTGLAGTDTQY
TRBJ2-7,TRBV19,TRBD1,ASSLWTGSGEQY
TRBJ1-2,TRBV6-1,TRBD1,ASSDRAGGNYGYT
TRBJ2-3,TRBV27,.,ASSFGGGDGDTQY
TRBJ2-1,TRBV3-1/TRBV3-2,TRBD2,ASSAVRTSGHNEQF
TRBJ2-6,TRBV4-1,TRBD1,ASSSRWETGGGSGANVLT
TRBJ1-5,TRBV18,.,ASSPLGREQPQH
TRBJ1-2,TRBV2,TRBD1,ASSVFQGAEGYT
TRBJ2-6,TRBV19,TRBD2,ASSLLAPSSGANVLT
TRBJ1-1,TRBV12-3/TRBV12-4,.,ASSLIREAF
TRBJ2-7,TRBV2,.,ASRADTYEQY
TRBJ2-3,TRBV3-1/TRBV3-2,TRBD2,ASSKWASGGASTDTQY
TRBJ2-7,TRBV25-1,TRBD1,ASSEYGTGYYEQY
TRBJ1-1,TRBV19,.,ASSTLHSQGHGTEAF
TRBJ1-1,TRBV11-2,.,ASSLGMSGEAF
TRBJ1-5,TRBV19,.,ASSIDNEWWDTRNQPQH
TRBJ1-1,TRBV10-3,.,AISLGARTEAF
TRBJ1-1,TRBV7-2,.,ASSPSKLTGVLGTEAF
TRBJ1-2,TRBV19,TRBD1,ASSSTGGSNYGYT
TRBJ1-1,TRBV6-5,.,AYAAGLNTEAF
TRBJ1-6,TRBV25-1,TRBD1,ASSAEDRVGSPLH
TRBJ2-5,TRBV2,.,ASSRLETQY
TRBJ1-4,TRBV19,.,ASSAPGKTNEKLF
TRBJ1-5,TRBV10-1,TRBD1,ASSDDRGISNQPQH
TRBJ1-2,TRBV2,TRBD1,ASRDRASNYGYT
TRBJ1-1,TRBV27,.,ASSSINRDTEAF
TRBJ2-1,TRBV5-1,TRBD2,ASSPGLAGGGNEQF
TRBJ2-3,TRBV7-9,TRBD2,ASSWTSGADTQY
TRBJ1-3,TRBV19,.,ASSIGRGTVGNTIY
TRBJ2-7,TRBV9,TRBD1,ARDLQGAYEQY
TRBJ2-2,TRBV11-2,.,ASSPTRAGELF
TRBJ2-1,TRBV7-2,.,ASSLEGTANEQF
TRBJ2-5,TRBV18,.,ASSRGSETQY
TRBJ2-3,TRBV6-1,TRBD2,ASSETSGSSTDTQY
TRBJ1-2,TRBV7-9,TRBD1,ASSLWTGSNSGYT
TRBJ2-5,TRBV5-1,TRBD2,ASSSRTSGGARTQY
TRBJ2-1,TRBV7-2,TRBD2,ASSLRGLAVNEQF
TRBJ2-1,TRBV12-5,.,ASGLVKAAVGIEQF
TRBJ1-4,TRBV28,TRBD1,ASSPGTGGNEKLF